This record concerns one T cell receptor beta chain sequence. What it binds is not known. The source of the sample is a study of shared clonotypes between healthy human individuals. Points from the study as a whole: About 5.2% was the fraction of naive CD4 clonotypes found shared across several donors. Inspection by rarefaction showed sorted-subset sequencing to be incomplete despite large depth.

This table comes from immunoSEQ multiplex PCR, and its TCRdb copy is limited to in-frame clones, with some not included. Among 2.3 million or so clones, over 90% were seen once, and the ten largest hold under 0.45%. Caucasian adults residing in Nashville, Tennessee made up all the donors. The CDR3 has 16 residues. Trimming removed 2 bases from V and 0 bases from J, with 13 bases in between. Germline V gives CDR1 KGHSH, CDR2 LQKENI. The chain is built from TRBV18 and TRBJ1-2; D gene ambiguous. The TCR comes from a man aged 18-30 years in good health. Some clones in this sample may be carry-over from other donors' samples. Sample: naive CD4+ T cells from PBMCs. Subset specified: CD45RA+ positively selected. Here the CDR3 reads CASSPVAGPANYGYTF. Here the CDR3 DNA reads TGTGCCAGCTCACCAGTTGCGGGCCCCGCTAACTATGGCTACACCTTC.